This TCR beta chain was found in a study of blood T cells in healthy people across ages. Broader study findings: In the absence of known donor CMV status, changes in expanded clonotypes were possibly confounded. Diversity estimates drawn from one million T cells were deemed underestimates.

There are 14 residues in the CDR3. V gave up 8 bases and J gave up 0 bases, with 14 bases separating them. It was with a sample-barcoded 5' primer and a J-beta primer mix that a second PCR of about 6 to 12 cycles was run. Every cDNA molecule carried a tag from a template-switch adaptor bearing 12 random nucleotides. Per-sample output comprised a minimum of 2.5 million paired-end reads containing CDR3. TCRdb itself ran the 5' RACE reads through MiXCR, one entry per CDR3 protein. The sample records approximately 1.5 million distinct CDR3 sequences, approximately 43% being singletons. Details on this clonotype: Its antigen remains unidentified.

This sequence originates from a woman between 18 and 29 years old in good health. The sequenced material came from blood. This chain joins TRBV12-3 or TRBV12-4 and TRBJ2-7, with a possible D match to TRBD2 (6 bases). CDR3 bases: TGTGCCAGCGGGCCTAGCGCCAGCTCCTACGAGCAGTACTTC. It specifies CASGPSASSYEQYF.